The clone carrying this T cell receptor (beta chain) was recorded once. Antigen: not known. These data come from a study of T cell responses to AZD1222 COVID-19 vaccine. This CDR3 is built from 15 residues. The junction had 8 bases not matched to a gene; V was cut back by 9 bases and J by 6 bases. Germline-derived CDR1 and CDR2 are SNHLY and FYNNEI. General study points: White British ancestry dominated among donors, who included more females, and clonal diversity was possibly underestimated.

Using immunoSEQ multiplex PCR, the repertoire was profiled, and TCRdb retains in-frame clones only, with some absent. This table holds 90,000 to 120,000 clones, more than 75% found once. The TCR was taken from an adult in good health. This chain uses TRBV2 with TRBJ2-3; 14 bases agree with TRBD2. The material sequenced was peripheral blood, taken on day 0 of AZD1222 vaccination. CDR3 nucleotide sequence: TGTGCCAGACCCCCGACTAGCGGGGGGGCCGATACGCAGTATTTT. It translates to CARPPTSGGADTQYF.